In its sample, the clone carrying this T cell receptor beta chain was seen a few times. Its specificity is not known. The length of the CDR3 is 19 residues. Germline V CDR1 and CDR2: SEHNR, FQNEAQ (reference sequence). V lost 5 bases, J lost 4 bases, and 17 bases stayed unmatched. The treatment: roughly 10-day PBMC culture with coronavirus spike peptide pools or control peptides (ViraFEST assay). Half-medium changes with fresh IL-2 medium occurred on days 3 and 7. Once obtained from cultured CD4+ T cells, the DNA was sequenced using the Oncomine TCR Beta short-read assay. TCRdb independently ran MiXCR on the PCR reads; one entry per CDR3 protein. The profile shows roughly 16,000 distinct CDR3 sequences, approximately 63% of them singletons. This specimen comes from a study of vaccination and CD4 T cells after COVID-19. The study's findings and limits: With convalescent patients, a median about 90% of reactive clones emerged solely after vaccination.

Sequences were obtained from CD4+ T cells from blood, cultured in vitro. The source of this sequence is a human donor who had recovered from COVID-19. The rearrangement links TRBV7-9 to TRBJ1-2, with 12 bases identical to TRBD1. In nucleotides, the CDR3 is TGTGCCAGCAGCCAGACCGCCGGGACAGGGGGCCCTCTATCCTATGGCTACACCTTC. Translating it yields CASSQTAGTGGPLSYGYTF.